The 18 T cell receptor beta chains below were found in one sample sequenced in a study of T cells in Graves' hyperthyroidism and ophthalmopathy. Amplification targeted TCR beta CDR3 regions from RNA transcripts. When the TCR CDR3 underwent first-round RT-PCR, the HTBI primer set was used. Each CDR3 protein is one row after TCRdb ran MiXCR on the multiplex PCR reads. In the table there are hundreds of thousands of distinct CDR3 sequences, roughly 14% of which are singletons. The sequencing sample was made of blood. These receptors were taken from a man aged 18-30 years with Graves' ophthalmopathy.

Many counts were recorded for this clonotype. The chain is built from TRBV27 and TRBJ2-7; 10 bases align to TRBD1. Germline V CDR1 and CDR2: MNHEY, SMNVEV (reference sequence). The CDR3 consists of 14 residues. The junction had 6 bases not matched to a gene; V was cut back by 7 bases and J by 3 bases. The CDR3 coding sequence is TGTGCCAGCACTCGGACAGGGGGTTACTACGAGCAGTACTTC. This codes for CASTRTGGYYEQYF.

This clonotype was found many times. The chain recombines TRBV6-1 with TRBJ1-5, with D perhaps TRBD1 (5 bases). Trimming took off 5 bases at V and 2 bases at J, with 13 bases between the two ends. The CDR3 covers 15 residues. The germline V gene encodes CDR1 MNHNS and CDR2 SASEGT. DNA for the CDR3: TGTGCCAGCAGTAGAGGGGAACTCGGCAATCAGCCCCAGCATTTT. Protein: CASSRGELGNQPQHF.

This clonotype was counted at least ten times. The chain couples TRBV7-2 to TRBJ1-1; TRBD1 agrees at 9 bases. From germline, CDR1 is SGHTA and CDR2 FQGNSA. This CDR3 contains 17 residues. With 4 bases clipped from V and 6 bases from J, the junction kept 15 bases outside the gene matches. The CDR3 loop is CASSWDRVRPSPPEAFF. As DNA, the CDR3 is TGTGCCAGCAGCTGGGACAGGGTACGCCCTAGCCCACCTGAAGCTTTCTTT.

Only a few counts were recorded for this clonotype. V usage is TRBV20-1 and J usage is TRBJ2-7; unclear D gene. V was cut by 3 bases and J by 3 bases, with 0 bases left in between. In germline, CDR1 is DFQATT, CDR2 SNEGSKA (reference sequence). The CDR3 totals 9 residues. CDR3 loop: CSASYEQYF. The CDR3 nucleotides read TGCAGTGCTAGCTACGAGCAGTACTTC.

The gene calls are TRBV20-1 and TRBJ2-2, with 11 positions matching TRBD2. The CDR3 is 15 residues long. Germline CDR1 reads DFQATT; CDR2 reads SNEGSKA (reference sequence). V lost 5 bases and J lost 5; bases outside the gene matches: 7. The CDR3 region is CSALTSGSRTGELFF. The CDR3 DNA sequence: TGCAGTGCTTTAACTAGCGGGAGTCGGACCGGGGAGCTGTTTTTT.

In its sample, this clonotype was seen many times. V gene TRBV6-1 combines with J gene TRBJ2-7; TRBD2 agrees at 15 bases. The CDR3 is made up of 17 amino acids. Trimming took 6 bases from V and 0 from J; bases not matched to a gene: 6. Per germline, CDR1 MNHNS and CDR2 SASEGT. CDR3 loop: CASRAGTSGRSSYEQYF. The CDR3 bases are TGTGCCAGCAGGGCCGGGACTAGCGGGAGGAGCTCCTACGAGCAGTACTTC.

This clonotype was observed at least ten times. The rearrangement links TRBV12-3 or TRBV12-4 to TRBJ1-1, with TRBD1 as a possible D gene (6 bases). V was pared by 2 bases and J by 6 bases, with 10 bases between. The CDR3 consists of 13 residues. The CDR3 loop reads CASSLTGFPEAFF. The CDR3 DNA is TGTGCCAGCAGTTTAACAGGGTTCCCTGAAGCTTTCTTT.

This CDR3 is CATSYGRMADTQYF. CDR3 nucleotides: TGTGCCACCAGCTACGGCAGGATGGCAGATACGCAGTATTTT. The chain couples TRBV15 to TRBJ2-3; D is unresolved. Germline CDR1 LNHNV, CDR2 YYDKDF (reference sequence). V was cut by 5 bases and J by 4 bases, with 13 bases left in between. The CDR3 runs 14 residues. The entire variable domain, with the rest obtained from reference TRBV15 and TRBJ2-3, is as follows: DAMVIQNPRYQVTQFGKPVTLSCSQTLNHNVMYWYQQKSSQAPKLLFHYYDKDFNNEADTPDNFQSRRPNTSFCFLDIRSPGLGDTAMYLCATSYGRMADTQYFGPGTRLTVL.

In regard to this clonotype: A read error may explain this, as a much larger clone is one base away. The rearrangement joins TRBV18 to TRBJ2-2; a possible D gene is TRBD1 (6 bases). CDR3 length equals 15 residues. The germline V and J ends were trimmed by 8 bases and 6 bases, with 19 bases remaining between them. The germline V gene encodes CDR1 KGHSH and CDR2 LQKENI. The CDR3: CASPKTGTRSGELFF. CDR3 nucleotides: TGTGCCAGCCCCAAGACAGGCACCAGGTCCGGGGAGCTGTTTTTT.

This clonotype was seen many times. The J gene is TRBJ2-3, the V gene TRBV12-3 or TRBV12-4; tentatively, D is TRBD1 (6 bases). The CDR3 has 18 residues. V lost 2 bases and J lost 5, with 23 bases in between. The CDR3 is CASSLSVGGPGAGDTQYF. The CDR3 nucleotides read TGTGCCAGCAGTTTAAGCGTAGGCGGCCCAGGGGCAGGAGATACGCAGTATTTT.

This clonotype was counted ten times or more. DNA for the CDR3: TGTGCCAGCACTTCCTGGACGGACTCCTACGAGCAGTACTTC. Residues: CASTSWTDSYEQYF. The J gene is TRBJ2-7, the V gene TRBV7-9; no firm D call. CDR3 length: 14 residues. Germline CDR1 SEHNR, CDR2 FQNEAQ (reference sequence). Trimming removed 7 bases from V and 0 bases from J, with 13 bases in between.

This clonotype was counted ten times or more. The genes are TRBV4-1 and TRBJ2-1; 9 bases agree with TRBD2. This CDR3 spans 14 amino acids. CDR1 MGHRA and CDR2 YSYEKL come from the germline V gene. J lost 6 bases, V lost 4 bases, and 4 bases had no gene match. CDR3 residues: CASSLSGGFNEQFF. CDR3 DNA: TGCGCCAGCAGCCTTAGCGGGGGTTTCAATGAGCAGTTCTTC.

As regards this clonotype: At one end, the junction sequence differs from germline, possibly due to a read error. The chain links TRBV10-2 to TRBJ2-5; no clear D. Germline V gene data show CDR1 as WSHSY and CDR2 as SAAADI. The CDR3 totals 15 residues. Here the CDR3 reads CASGDLASLSETQYF. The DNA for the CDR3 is TGCGCCAGCGGTGATCTCGCGTCGTTATCAGAGACCCAGTACTTC.

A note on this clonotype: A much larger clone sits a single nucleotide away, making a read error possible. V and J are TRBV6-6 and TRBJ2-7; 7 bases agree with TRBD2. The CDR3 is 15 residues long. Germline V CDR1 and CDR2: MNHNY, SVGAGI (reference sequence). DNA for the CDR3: TGTGCCAGCAGTCACTCGAGTGTAGCGGGCTACGAGCAGTACTTC. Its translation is CASSHSSVAGYEQYF.

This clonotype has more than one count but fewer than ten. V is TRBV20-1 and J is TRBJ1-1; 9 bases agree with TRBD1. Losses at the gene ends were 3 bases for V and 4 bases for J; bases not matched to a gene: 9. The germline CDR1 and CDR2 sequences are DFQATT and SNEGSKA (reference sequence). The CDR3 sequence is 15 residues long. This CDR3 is CSARIPTGGGTEAFF. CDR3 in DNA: TGCAGTGCTAGGATACCGACAGGGGGAGGCACTGAAGCTTTCTTT.

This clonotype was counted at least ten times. The CDR3 DNA reads TGTGCCAGCAGTGACACAGGGAACTATGGCTACACCTTC. Translation: CASSDTGNYGYTF. The chain joins TRBV2 to TRBJ1-2; possibly TRBD1 for D (6 bases). The CDR3 runs 13 residues. The ends were cut back, 3 bases at V and 2 bases at J, with 7 bases in the middle. The V gene's germline CDR1 is SNHLY and CDR2 FYNNEI. Complete variable domain (other parts from reference TRBV2 and TRBJ1-2): EPEVTQTPSHQVTQMGQEVILRCVPISNHLYFYWYRQILGQKVEFLVSFYNNEISEKSEIFDDQFSVERPDGSNFTLKIRSTKLEDSAMYFCASSDTGNYGYTFGSGTRLTVV.

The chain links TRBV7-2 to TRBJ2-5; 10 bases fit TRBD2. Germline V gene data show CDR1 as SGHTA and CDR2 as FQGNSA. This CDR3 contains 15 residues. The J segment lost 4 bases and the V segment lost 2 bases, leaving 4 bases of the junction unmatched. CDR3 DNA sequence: TGTGCCAGCAGCTTACGGGCTAGCGGGGGAGAGACCCAGTACTTC. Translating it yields CASSLRASGGETQYF.

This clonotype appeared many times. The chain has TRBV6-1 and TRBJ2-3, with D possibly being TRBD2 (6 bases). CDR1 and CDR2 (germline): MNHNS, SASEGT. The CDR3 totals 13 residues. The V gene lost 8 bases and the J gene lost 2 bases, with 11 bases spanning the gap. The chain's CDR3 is CASSRGFTDTQYF. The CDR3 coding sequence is TGTGCCAGCTCCCGGGGGTTCACAGATACGCAGTATTTT.